Listed below are T cell receptor beta chains from one sample, sequenced in a study of blood T cells in healthy people across ages. TCRdb itself ran the 5' RACE reads through MiXCR, one entry per CDR3 protein. The data hold some 730,000 distinct CDR3 sequences, with 20% to 25% observed a single time. The sample taken for sequencing was blood. The receptors stem from a man in his sixties or seventies in good health. The CDR3 runs from the conserved cysteine through the conserved F or W. The order of the fields is CDR3 protein, CDR3 length, V gene, D gene. The D gene is left open where the match is weak.

CDR3 protein: CSAKSLGDTNTEAFF; CDR3 length: 15; V gene: TRBV29-1; D gene: NA
CDR3 protein: CATGDLQIGDRYNEQFF; CDR3 length: 17; V gene: TRBV24-1; D gene: NA
CDR3 protein: CASSPNLNYGYTF; CDR3 length: 13; V gene: TRBV7-9; D gene: NA
CDR3 protein: CASSQEKSYEQFF; CDR3 length: 13; V gene: TRBV4-1; D gene: NA
CDR3 protein: CASRRLAERADTQYF; CDR3 length: 15; V gene: TRBV12-3/TRBV12-4; D gene: TRBD2
CDR3 protein: CSARDRGLRGGYTF; CDR3 length: 14; V gene: TRBV20-1; D gene: NA
CDR3 protein: CASSLLLSPRNEQFF; CDR3 length: 15; V gene: TRBV7-7; D gene: NA
CDR3 protein: CASKGRTAETQYF; CDR3 length: 13; V gene: TRBV2; D gene: NA
CDR3 protein: CASSQDSRFTDTQHF; CDR3 length: 15; V gene: TRBV4-3; D gene: NA
CDR3 protein: CASSSEGRAKNIQYF; CDR3 length: 15; V gene: TRBV6-5; D gene: NA
CDR3 protein: CASSRGTTTEAFF; CDR3 length: 13; V gene: TRBV7-3; D gene: NA
CDR3 protein: CASSLPIGANVLTF; CDR3 length: 14; V gene: TRBV5-1; D gene: NA
CDR3 protein: CASSLVQGANGYTF; CDR3 length: 14; V gene: TRBV7-8; D gene: TRBD1
CDR3 protein: CASRKRSTDTQYF; CDR3 length: 13; V gene: TRBV6-6; D gene: NA
CDR3 protein: CASSMTGGSGNTIYF; CDR3 length: 15; V gene: TRBV27; D gene: TRBD1
CDR3 protein: CSVRTGLNTEAFF; CDR3 length: 13; V gene: TRBV29-1; D gene: TRBD1
CDR3 protein: CASSRLAGFGELFF; CDR3 length: 14; V gene: TRBV25-1; D gene: TRBD2
CDR3 protein: CASSLATSGSSYNEQFF; CDR3 length: 17; V gene: TRBV11-2; D gene: TRBD2
CDR3 protein: CASSTQGTRNYGYTF; CDR3 length: 15; V gene: TRBV19; D gene: TRBD1
CDR3 protein: CASSFGGGAYTQYF; CDR3 length: 14; V gene: TRBV7-2; D gene: TRBD2
CDR3 protein: CASSQDSGSYTF; CDR3 length: 12; V gene: TRBV3-1; D gene: NA
CDR3 protein: CASSARDGYIQYF; CDR3 length: 13; V gene: TRBV7-9; D gene: NA
CDR3 protein: CSVHGITYNEQFF; CDR3 length: 13; V gene: TRBV29-1; D gene: NA
CDR3 protein: CASIRNRGAHGYTF; CDR3 length: 14; V gene: TRBV5-6; D gene: NA